The rows below give T cell receptor beta chains drawn from one sample of a study of early T cells in non-severe SARS-CoV-2 infection. Each CDR3 protein gets one entry after TCRdb re-called the 5' RACE reads with MiXCR. The sample consists of under 140,000 distinct CDR3 sequences, approximately 12% of them appearing once. Sample: whole blood, taken at baseline. The receptors were sampled from an adult who was a healthcare worker with PCR-confirmed SARS-CoV-2 infection or an uninfected control (not recorded which). Each CDR3 is given with its conserved first and last residue. A D gene is named only where the DNA matches it firmly. Rows may omit the clone size; those that give it use once, few, many or a size class.

V gene	D gene	J gene	clone size	CDR3 protein	CDR3 DNA
TRBV20-1	TRBD2	TRBJ2-1	NA	CSANPQAGGRRFF	TGCAGTGCTAACCCTCAGGCGGGGGGGCGAAGGTTCTTC
TRBV15	NA	TRBJ2-1	NA	CATSRGSDVNEQFF	TGTGCCACCAGCAGGGGATCGGACGTCAATGAGCAGTTCTTC
TRBV7-2	TRBD1	TRBJ2-3	few	CASSTNRQGARADTQYF	TGTGCCAGCAGCACGAACCGACAGGGGGCTAGAGCAGATACGCAGTATTTT
TRBV5-1	NA	TRBJ1-1	NA	CASSLPGSSDTEAFF	TGCGCCAGCAGCTTACCGGGATCTTCGGACACTGAAGCTTTCTTT
TRBV4-2	NA	TRBJ2-3	few	CASSQDLGVGDTQYF	TGTGCCAGCAGCCAAGATTTAGGGGTAGGAGATACGCAGTATTTT
TRBV20-1	NA	TRBJ2-1	few	CSAARSSSYNEQFF	TGCAGTGCTGCGCGCAGCAGCTCCTACAATGAGCAGTTCTTC
TRBV29-1	NA	TRBJ1-2	NA	CSVEDRLDGYTF	TGCAGCGTTGAGGACAGACTAGATGGCTACACCTTC
TRBV7-6	NA	TRBJ1-5	many	CASSLVAGDQPQHF	TGTGCCAGCAGCTTAGTCGCGGGGGATCAGCCCCAGCATTTT
TRBV20-1	NA	TRBJ2-7	many	CSWELLYEQYF	TGCTCATGGGAATTACTTTACGAGCAGTACTTC
TRBV2	NA	TRBJ2-1	few	CASSGATGSINEQFF	TGTGCCAGCAGCGGGGCTACAGGGTCGATAAATGAGCAGTTCTTC
TRBV4-1	NA	TRBJ1-2	once	CASSLAIGVNYGYTF	TGCGCCAGCAGCCTAGCAATTGGGGTAAACTATGGCTACACCTTC
TRBV12-3/TRBV12-4	TRBD2	TRBJ2-4	NA	CTSSPLAAHKNIQYF	TGTACCAGCAGCCCACTAGCGGCCCACAAAAACATTCAGTACTTC
TRBV12-3/TRBV12-4	NA	TRBJ2-5	few	CASSLVEGETQYF	TGTGCCAGCAGTTTAGTTGAAGGCGAGACCCAGTACTTC
TRBV27	NA	TRBJ2-3	once	CASSWAGRPDTQYF	TGTGCCAGCAGTTGGGCGGGAAGGCCAGATACGCAGTATTTT
TRBV15	NA	TRBJ1-5	NA	CATSGTDGNQPQHF	TGTGCCACCAGTGGGACGGACGGGAATCAGCCCCAGCATTTT
TRBV12-3/TRBV12-4	TRBD1	TRBJ1-1	NA	CATLEGGQREAFF	TGTGCCACCCTAGAAGGGGGCCAGAGGGAGGCTTTCTTT
TRBV19	NA	TRBJ2-7	many	CASSTGDSTYEQYF	TGTGCCAGTAGTACGGGGGACTCCACCTACGAGCAGTACTTC
TRBV7-8	TRBD2	TRBJ2-3	many	CACEVGPSGSMGEGGTDTQYF	TGTGCCTGCGAAGTGGGCCCAAGCGGGAGTATGGGGGAAGGGGGGACAGATACGCAGTATTTT
TRBV7-8	NA	TRBJ1-5	many	CASSPGQLSAQHF	TGTGCCAGCAGCCCCGGACAGCTATCAGCCCAGCATTTT
TRBV10-3	NA	TRBJ1-2	few	CAISESDRVYGYTF	TGTGCCATCAGTGAGTCTGATCGGGTCTATGGCTACACCTTC
TRBV12-3/TRBV12-4	NA	TRBJ1-5	few	CASSSAQVSSNQPQHF	TGTGCCAGCAGTTCTGCACAGGTTTCGAGCAATCAGCCCCAGCATTTT
TRBV29-1	TRBD2	TRBJ2-7	NA	CSMSAGGPDEQYF	TGCAGCATGTCAGCGGGAGGGCCCGACGAGCAGTACTTC
TRBV11-2	NA	TRBJ1-6	NA	CASSLGRINSPLHF	TGTGCCAGCAGCTTAGGACGGATTAATTCACCCCTCCACTTT
TRBV6-5	NA	TRBJ1-4	many	CASSYLDTPNEKLFF	TGTGCCAGCAGTTATCTGGACACCCCCAATGAAAAACTGTTTTTT
TRBV7-2	TRBD1	TRBJ2-7	many	CASSLEGTGGSYEQYF	TGTGCCAGCAGCTTAGAGGGGACAGGTGGGTCCTACGAGCAGTACTTC
TRBV5-1	TRBD2	TRBJ2-1	few	CASSLASGEYEQFF	TGCGCCAGCAGCTTGGCTAGCGGGGAGTATGAGCAGTTCTTC
TRBV5-1	NA	TRBJ2-1	NA	CASSLAWGTNEQFF	TGCGCCAGCAGCTTGGCCTGGGGGACCAATGAGCAGTTCTTC
TRBV4-2	NA	TRBJ2-7	NA	CASSQSHTGTSYEQYF	TGTGCCAGCAGCCAATCCCACACCGGGACAAGCTACGAGCAGTACTTC
TRBV20-1	NA	TRBJ1-6	many	CSASERRGLAYNSPLHF	TGCAGTGCTAGTGAGAGAAGGGGGTTGGCCTATAATTCACCCCTCCACTTT
TRBV18	NA	TRBJ2-3	few	CASSPAELTDTQYF	TGTGCCAGCTCACCAGCTGAGTTGACAGATACGCAGTATTTT
TRBV14	TRBD1	TRBJ1-6	few	CASSPSSSNRGYSPLHF	TGTGCCAGCAGCCCATCGTCCAGTAACAGGGGTTATTCACCCCTCCACTTT
TRBV28	NA	TRBJ2-7	NA	CASSNPLPGFHSYEQYF	TGTGCCAGCAGTAACCCCCTCCCAGGGTTCCACTCCTACGAGCAGTACTTC
TRBV11-2	TRBD2	TRBJ2-7	NA	CASSLDWTSGRREEQYF	TGTGCCAGCAGCTTAGACTGGACTAGCGGAAGGAGGGAAGAGCAGTACTTC
TRBV12-3/TRBV12-4	TRBD2	TRBJ2-7	NA	CASSQGLLAGLGEQYF	TGTGCCAGCAGCCAGGGGCTACTAGCGGGTCTGGGCGAGCAGTACTTC
TRBV12-3/TRBV12-4	TRBD2	TRBJ2-7	many	CASSLSGTSGGAIEQYF	TGTGCCAGCAGTCTCTCAGGGACTAGCGGGGGGGCCATCGAGCAGTACTTC
TRBV12-3/TRBV12-4	NA	TRBJ1-6	NA	CASSPQTNYNSPLHF	TGTGCCAGCAGTCCCCAGACAAACTATAATTCACCCCTCCACTTT
TRBV11-2	NA	TRBJ1-1	few	CASSQTVRNTEAFF	TGTGCCAGCAGCCAGACAGTTAGGAACACTGAAGCTTTCTTT
TRBV28	NA	TRBJ2-7	NA	CASSPDPYEQYF	TGTGCCAGCAGTCCCGACCCCTACGAGCAGTACTTC
TRBV5-4	NA	TRBJ2-2	many	CASSLGQNTGELFF	TGTGCCAGCAGCTTGGGGCAGAACACCGGGGAGCTGTTTTTT
TRBV4-2	TRBD1	TRBJ1-1	many	CASSHGTGETEAFF	TGTGCCAGCAGCCACGGGACAGGGGAAACTGAAGCTTTCTTT
TRBV7-9	TRBD1	TRBJ1-1	NA	CASSPGQGPRGTEAFF	TGTGCCAGCAGTCCGGGACAGGGGCCGCGAGGGACTGAAGCTTTCTTT
TRBV12-3/TRBV12-4	TRBD1	TRBJ1-2	NA	CASSLHRGFYGYTF	TGTGCCAGCAGTTTGCACAGGGGCTTCTATGGCTACACCTTC
TRBV28	TRBD1	TRBJ2-7	NA	CASRSTYRGPYEQYF	TGTGCCAGCAGATCCACATACAGGGGTCCCTACGAGCAGTACTTC
TRBV21-1	NA	TRBJ1-2	NA	CASLLHPDRGDGYTF	TGTGCCAGCCTCCTACACCCGGACAGGGGAGATGGCTACACCTTC
TRBV20-1	NA	TRBJ2-3	few	CSTPWGDTQYF	TGCAGTACCCCCTGGGGAGATACGCAGTATTTT
TRBV20-1	NA	TRBJ1-1	NA	CSARARLNTEAFF	TGCAGTGCCAGAGCACGCCTGAACACTGAAGCTTTCTTT
TRBV20-1	TRBD1	TRBJ1-2	NA	CSARDQTGPYGYTF	TGCAGTGCTAGAGATCAGACAGGGCCCTATGGCTACACCTTC
TRBV12-3/TRBV12-4	NA	TRBJ1-6	NA	CASSQIHNSPLHF	TGTGCCAGCAGCCAGATTCATAATTCACCCCTCCACTTT
TRBV2	NA	TRBJ1-2	NA	CASSFGTDGYTF	TGTGCCAGCAGTTTCGGGACCGATGGCTACACCTTC
TRBV11-2	NA	TRBJ1-4	few	CASSLRRGENEKLFF	TGTGCCAGCAGCTTAAGGCGGGGGGAGAATGAAAAACTGTTTTTT
TRBV5-1	NA	TRBJ2-3	NA	CASSYETDTQYF	TGCGCCAGCAGCTACGAGACAGATACGCAGTATTTT
TRBV7-9	NA	TRBJ2-3	once	CASSHQGWGSTDTQYF	TGTGCCAGCAGCCACCAGGGTTGGGGGAGCACAGATACGCAGTATTTT
TRBV7-8	TRBD1	TRBJ1-1	NA	CASSLGKGQGLNTEAFF	TGTGCCAGCAGCTTAGGCAAAGGACAGGGCTTGAACACTGAAGCTTTCTTT
TRBV12-3/TRBV12-4	TRBD1	TRBJ2-1	few	CASSLLSTGYFQFF	TGTGCCAGCAGTTTATTGTCGACAGGGTATTTCCAGTTCTTC
TRBV5-1	NA	TRBJ2-3	many	CASSLAATGRTDTQYF	TGCGCCAGCAGCTTGGCTGCGACAGGAAGGACAGATACGCAGTATTTT
TRBV29-1	TRBD2	TRBJ2-7	few	CSVVEGSGDSYEQYF	TGCAGCGTTGTAGAGGGTAGCGGGGACTCCTACGAGCAGTACTTC
TRBV5-1	TRBD1	TRBJ2-3	many	CASSTHRDRTDTQYF	TGCGCCAGCAGCACACACCGGGACAGAACAGATACGCAGTATTTT
TRBV9	TRBD1	TRBJ2-7	NA	CASSPWDRGMGEQYF	TGTGCCAGCAGCCCTTGGGACAGGGGGATGGGGGAGCAGTACTTC